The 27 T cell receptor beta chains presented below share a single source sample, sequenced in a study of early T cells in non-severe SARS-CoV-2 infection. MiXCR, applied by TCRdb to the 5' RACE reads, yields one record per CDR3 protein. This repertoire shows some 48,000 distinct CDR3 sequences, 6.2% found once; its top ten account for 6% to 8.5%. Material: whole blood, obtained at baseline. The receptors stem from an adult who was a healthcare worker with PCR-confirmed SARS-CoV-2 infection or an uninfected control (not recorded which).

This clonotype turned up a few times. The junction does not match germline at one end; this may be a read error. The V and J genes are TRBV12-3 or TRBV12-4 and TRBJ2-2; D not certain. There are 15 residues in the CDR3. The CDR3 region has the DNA TGTGCCAACAGTTTTAAAGGAGCGAACACCGGGGAGCTGTTTTTT. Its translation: CANSFKGANTGELFF.

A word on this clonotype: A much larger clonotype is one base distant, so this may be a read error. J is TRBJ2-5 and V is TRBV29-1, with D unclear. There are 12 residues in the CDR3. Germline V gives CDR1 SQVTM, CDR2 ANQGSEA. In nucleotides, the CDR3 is TGCAGCGTTGGTAGCATCCAAGAGACCCAGCACTTC. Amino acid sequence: CSVGSIQETQHF. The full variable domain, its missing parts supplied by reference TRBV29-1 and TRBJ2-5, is SAVISQKPSRDICQRGTSLTIQCQVDSQVTMMFWYRQQPGQSLTLIATANQGSEATYESGFVIDKFPISRPNLTFSTLTVSNMSPEDSSIYLCSVGSIQETQHFGPGTRLLVL.

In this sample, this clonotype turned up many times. The CDR3 protein is CASSLLGQTLEAFF. CDR3 nucleotide sequence: TGTGCCAGCAGTTTATTGGGGCAGACCCTTGAAGCTTTCTTT. This sequence joins TRBV28 and TRBJ1-1; a possible D gene is TRBD1 (5 bases). Trimming cost V 1 base and J 7 bases, with 13 bases left between them. The CDR3 totals 14 residues. Germline CDR1 and CDR2: MDHEN and SYDVKM.

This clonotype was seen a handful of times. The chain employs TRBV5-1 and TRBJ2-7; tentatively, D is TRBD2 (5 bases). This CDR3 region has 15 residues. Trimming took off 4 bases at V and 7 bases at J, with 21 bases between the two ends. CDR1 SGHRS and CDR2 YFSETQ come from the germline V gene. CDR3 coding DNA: TGCGCCAGCAGCCAGGAGGTCCGATTACGAGGGGAGCAGTACTTC. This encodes CASSQEVRLRGEQYF.

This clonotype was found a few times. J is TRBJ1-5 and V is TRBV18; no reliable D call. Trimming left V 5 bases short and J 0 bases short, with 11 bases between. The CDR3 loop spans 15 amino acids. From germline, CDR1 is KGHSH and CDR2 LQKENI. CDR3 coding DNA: TGTGCCAGCTCAAGGAGGGCGGATAGCAATCAGCCCCAGCATTTT. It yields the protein CASSRRADSNQPQHF.

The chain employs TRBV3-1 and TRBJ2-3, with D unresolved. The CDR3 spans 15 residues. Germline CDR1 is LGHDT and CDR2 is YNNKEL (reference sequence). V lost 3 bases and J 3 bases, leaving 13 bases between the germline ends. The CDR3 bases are TGTGCCAGCAGCCAGGCCCTACGGAGAACAGATACGCAGTATTTT. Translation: CASSQALRRTDTQYF.

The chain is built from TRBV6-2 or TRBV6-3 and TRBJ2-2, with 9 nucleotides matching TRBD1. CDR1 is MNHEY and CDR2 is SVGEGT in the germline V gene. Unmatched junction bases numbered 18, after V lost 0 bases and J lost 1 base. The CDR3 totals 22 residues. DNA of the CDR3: TGTGCCAGCAGTTACTCCCTCGACATAAGGGACAGGGTGATTTTGAACACCGGGGAGCTGTTTTTT. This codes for CASSYSLDIRDRVILNTGELFF.

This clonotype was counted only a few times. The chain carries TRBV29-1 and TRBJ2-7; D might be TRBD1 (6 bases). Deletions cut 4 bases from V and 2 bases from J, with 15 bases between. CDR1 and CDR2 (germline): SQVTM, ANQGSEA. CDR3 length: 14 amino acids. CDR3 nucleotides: TGCAGCGTTGGCTGGGACATACCCCCCTACGAGCAGTACTTC. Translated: CSVGWDIPPYEQYF.

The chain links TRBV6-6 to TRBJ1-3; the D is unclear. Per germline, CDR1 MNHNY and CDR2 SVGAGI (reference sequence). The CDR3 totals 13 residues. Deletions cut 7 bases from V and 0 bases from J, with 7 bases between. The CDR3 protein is CASTESSGNTIYF. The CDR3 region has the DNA TGTGCCAGCACTGAGAGCTCTGGAAACACCATATATTTT.

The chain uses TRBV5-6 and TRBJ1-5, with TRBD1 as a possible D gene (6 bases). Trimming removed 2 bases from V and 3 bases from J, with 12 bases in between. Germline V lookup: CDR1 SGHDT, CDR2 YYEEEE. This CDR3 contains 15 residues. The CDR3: CASSFRGIPNQPQHF. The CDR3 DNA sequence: TGTGCCAGCAGCTTCAGGGGAATTCCCAATCAGCCCCAGCATTTT.

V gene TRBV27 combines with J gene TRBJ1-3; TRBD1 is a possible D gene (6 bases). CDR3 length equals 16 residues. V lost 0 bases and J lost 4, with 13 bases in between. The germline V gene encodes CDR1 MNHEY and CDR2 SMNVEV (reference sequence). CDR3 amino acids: CASSLSLPGVGNTIYF. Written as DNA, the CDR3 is TGTGCCAGCAGTTTATCACTTCCAGGGGTCGGAAACACCATATATTTT.

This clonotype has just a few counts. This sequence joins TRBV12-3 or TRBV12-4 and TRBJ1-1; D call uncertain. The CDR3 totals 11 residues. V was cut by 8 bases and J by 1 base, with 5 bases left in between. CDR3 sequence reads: CASSGNTEAFF. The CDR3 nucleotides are TGTGCCAGCTCAGGGAACACTGAAGCTTTCTTT.

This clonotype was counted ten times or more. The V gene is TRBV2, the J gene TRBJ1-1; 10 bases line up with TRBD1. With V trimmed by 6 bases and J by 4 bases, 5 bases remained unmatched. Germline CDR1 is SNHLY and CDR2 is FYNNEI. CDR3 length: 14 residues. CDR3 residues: CASRTTGGITEAFF. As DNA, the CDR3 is TGTGCCAGCAGGACGACAGGGGGCATCACTGAAGCTTTCTTT. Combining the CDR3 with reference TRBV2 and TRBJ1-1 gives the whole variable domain EPEVTQTPSHQVTQMGQEVILRCVPISNHLYFYWYRQILGQKVEFLVSFYNNEISEKSEIFDDQFSVERPDGSNFTLKIRSTKLEDSAMYFCASRTTGGITEAFFGQGTRLTVV.

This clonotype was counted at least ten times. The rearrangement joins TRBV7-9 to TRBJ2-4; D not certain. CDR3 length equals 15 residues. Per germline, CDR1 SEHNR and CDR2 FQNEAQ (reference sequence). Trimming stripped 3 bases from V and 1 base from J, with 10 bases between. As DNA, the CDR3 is TGTGCCAGCAGCTTCCCTGAAGGGGCCAAAAACATTCAGTACTTC. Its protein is CASSFPEGAKNIQYF.

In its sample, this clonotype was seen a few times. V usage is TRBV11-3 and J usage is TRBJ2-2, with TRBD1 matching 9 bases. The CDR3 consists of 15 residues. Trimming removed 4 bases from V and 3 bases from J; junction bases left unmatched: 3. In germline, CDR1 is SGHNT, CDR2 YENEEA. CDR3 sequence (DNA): TGTGCCAGCAGCTCCGGGGACAGGGACACCGGGGAGCTGTTTTTT. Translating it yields CASSSGDRDTGELFF.

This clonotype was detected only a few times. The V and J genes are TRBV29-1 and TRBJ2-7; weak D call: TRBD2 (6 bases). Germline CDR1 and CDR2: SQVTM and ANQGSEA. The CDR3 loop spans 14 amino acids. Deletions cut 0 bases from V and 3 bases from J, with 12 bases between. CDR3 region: CSVEDPRGNYEQYF. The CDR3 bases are TGCAGCGTTGAAGATCCTCGGGGGAACTACGAGCAGTACTTC.

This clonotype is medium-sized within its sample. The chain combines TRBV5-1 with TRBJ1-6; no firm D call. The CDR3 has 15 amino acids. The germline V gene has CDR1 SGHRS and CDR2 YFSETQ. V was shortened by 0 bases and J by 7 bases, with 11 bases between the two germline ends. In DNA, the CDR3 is TGCGCCAGCAGCTTGGCCGGAGCAGAGAATTCACCCCTCCACTTT. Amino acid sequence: CASSLAGAENSPLHF.

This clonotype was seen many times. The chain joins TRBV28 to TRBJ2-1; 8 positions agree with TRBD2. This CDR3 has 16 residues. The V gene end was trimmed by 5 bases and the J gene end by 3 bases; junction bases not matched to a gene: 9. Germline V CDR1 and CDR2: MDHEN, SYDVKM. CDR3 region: CASSPAGGLRYNEQFF. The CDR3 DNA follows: TGTGCCAGCAGTCCGGCGGGAGGTTTACGCTACAATGAGCAGTTCTTC.

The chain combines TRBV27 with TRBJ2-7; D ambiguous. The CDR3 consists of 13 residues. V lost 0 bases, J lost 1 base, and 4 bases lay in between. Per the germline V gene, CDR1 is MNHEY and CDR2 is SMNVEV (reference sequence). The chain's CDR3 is CASSLSWSYEQYF. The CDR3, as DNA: TGTGCCAGCAGTTTATCGTGGTCCTACGAGCAGTACTTC.

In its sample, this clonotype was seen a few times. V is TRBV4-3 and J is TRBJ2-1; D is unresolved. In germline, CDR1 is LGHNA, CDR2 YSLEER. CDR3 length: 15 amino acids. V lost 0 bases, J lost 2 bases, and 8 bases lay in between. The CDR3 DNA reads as TGCGCCAGCAGCCAAGAGGGTAGCACCTACAATGAGCAGTTCTTC. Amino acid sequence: CASSQEGSTYNEQFF.

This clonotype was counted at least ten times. The DNA of the CDR3 is TGTGCCAGCAGCGGATGGGACTTCACAGATACGCAGTATTTT. Protein product: CASSGWDFTDTQYF. The chain recombines TRBV7-2 with TRBJ2-3, with D possibly matching TRBD2 (6 bases). Germline V gene data show CDR1 as SGHTA and CDR2 as FQGNSA. This CDR3 region has 14 residues. V was trimmed by 5 bases and J by 2 bases, leaving 11 bases between them.

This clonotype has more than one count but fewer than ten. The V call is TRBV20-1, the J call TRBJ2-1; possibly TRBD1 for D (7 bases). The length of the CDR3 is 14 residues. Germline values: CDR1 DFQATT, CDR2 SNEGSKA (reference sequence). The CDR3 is CSGTRGTSYNEQFF. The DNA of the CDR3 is TGCAGCGGGACCAGGGGGACTTCATACAATGAGCAGTTCTTC.

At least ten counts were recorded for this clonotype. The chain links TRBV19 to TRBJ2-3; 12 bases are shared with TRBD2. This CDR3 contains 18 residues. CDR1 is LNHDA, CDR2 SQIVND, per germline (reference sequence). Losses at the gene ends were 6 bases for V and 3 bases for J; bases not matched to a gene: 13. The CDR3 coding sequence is TGTGCCAGTAGAGGACTAGCGGGATTAGGCGGGCTGACAGATACGCAGTATTTT. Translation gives CASRGLAGLGGLTDTQYF.

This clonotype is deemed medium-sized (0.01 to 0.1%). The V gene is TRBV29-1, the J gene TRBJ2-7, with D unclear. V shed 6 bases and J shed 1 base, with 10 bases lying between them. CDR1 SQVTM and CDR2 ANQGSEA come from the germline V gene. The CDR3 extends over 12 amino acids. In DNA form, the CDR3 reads TGCAGCGTATCGGACGGATCCTACGAGCAGTACTTC. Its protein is CSVSDGSYEQYF.

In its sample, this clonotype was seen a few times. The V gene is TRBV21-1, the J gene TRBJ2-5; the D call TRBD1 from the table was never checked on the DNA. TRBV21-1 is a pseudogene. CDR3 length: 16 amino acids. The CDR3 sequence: CASSKPGTAKQETQYF. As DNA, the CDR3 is TGTGCCAGCAGCAAACCCGGGACAGCTAAGCAAGAGACCCAGTACTTC.

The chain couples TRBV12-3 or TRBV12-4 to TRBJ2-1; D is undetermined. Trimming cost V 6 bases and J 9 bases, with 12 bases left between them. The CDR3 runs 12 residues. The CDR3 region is CASSPEVGEQFF. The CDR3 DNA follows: TGTGCCAGCAGCCCTGAGGTAGGTGAGCAGTTCTTC.

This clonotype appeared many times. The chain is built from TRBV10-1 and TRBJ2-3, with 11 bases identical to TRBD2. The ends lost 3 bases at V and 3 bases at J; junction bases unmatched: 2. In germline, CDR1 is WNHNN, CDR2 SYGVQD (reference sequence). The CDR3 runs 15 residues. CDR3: CASSELAGATDTQYF. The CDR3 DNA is TGCGCCAGCAGTGAACTAGCGGGAGCAACAGATACGCAGTATTTT.